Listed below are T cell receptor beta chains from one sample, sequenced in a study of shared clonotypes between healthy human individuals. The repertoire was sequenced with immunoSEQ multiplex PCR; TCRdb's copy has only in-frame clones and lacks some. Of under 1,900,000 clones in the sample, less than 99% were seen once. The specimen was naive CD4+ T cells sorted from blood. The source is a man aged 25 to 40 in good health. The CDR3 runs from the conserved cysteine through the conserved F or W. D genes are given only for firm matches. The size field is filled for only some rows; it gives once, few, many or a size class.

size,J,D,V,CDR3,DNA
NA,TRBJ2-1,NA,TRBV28,CASSPPSLASGHNEQFF,TGTGCCAGCAGTCCACCATCTTTAGCATCGGGCCACAATGAGCAGTTCTTC
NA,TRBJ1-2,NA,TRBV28,CASSLLLGSRGYTF,TGTGCCAGCAGTTTACTTTTAGGGTCGCGGGGCTACACCTTC
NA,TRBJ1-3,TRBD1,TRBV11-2,CASSFPDREAGNTIYF,TGTGCCAGCAGCTTCCCCGACAGGGAGGCTGGAAACACCATATATTTT
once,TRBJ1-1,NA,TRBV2,CASRDMKNTEAFF,TGTGCCAGCAGGGACATGAAGAACACTGAAGCTTTCTTT
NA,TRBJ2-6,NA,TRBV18,CASSPASGANVLTF,TGTGCCAGCTCACCGGCCTCTGGGGCCAACGTCCTGACTTTC
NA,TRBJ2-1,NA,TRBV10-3,CAISDYVGGYNEQFF,TGTGCCATCAGTGACTATGTCGGGGGTTACAATGAGCAGTTCTTC
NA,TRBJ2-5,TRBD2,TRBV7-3,CASSPGLAGVETQYF,TGTGCCAGCAGCCCAGGACTAGCGGGAGTGGAGACCCAGTACTTC
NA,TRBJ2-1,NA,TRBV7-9,CASSSNTMTDESYNEQFF,TGTGCCAGCAGCTCGAACACGATGACAGATGAGTCCTACAATGAGCAGTTCTTC
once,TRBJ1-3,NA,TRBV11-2,CASSSDLGNTIYF,TGTGCCAGCAGCTCCGACCTCGGCAACACCATATATTTT
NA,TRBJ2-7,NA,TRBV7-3,CASSLRVGSSYEQYF,TGTGCCAGCAGCTTAAGAGTCGGCAGCTCCTACGAGCAGTACTTC
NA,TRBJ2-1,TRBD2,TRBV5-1,CASSQTSGRANEQFF,TGCGCCAGCAGCCAAACTAGCGGGAGGGCTAATGAGCAGTTCTTC
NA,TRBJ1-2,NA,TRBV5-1,CASSLVGSGVGYTF,TGCGCCAGCAGCTTGGTCGGGTCAGGGGTCGGCTACACCTTC
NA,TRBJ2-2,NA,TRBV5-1,CASRRRPGNTGELFF,TGCGCCAGCAGACGCCGTCCTGGGAACACCGGGGAGCTGTTTTTT
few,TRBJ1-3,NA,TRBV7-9,CASSRRGASGNTMYF,TGTGCCAGCAGCCGACGTGGGGCCTCTGGAAACACCATGTATTTT
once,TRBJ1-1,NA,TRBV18,CASSPGIERGGDTEAFF,TGTGCCAGCTCACCGGGAATTGAGCGGGGGGGAGACACTGAAGCTTTCTTT
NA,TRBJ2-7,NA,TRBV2,CARASQAARGNEQYF,TGTGCCAGGGCTTCTCAGGCCGCCAGGGGTAACGAGCAGTACTTC
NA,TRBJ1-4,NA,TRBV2,CASTVRGRENGEKLFF,TGTGCCAGCACGGTCAGGGGTCGGGAGAATGGTGAAAAACTGTTTTTT
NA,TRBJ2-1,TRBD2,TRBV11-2,CASSRRLAGGNNEQFF,TGTGCCAGCAGCCGTCGACTAGCGGGAGGTAATAATGAGCAGTTCTTC
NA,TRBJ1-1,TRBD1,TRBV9,CASSIGTAPNTEAFF,TGTGCCAGCAGCATCGGGACAGCCCCGAACACTGAAGCTTTCTTT
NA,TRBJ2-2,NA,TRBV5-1,CASSPLMGSGELFF,TGCGCCAGCAGCCCTCTTATGGGTTCCGGGGAGCTGTTTTTT
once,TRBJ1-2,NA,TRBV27,CASRPLHSFKQYGYTF,TGTGCCAGCAGACCCCTCCACAGCTTTAAACAATATGGCTACACCTTC
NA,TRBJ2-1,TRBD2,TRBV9,CASSVGSSGRGSYNEQFF,TGTGCCAGCAGCGTAGGGTCGAGCGGGAGAGGTTCCTACAATGAGCAGTTCTTC
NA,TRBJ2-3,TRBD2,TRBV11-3,CASSYVAGAGDTQYF,TGTGCCAGCAGCTACGTAGCGGGAGCTGGAGATACGCAGTATTTT
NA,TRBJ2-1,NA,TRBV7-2,CASSLGVNEQFF,TGTGCCAGCAGCTTAGGAGTCAATGAGCAGTTCTTC
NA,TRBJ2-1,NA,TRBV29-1,CSVYSGSSYNEQFF,TGCAGCGTTTACAGCGGAAGCTCCTACAATGAGCAGTTCTTC
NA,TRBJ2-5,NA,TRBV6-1,CASTPTGTLQQTQYF,TGTGCCAGCACCCCTACGGGGACACTACAGCAGACCCAGTACTTC
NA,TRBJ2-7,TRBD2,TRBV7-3,CASSLTTGLAGDGQYF,TGTGCCAGCAGCTTAACGACCGGACTAGCGGGAGACGGGCAGTACTTC
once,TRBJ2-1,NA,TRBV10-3,CAISENREQFF,TGTGCCATCAGTGAGAATCGTGAGCAGTTCTTC
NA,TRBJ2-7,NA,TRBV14,CASSREIGNYEQYF,TGTGCCAGCAGCCGTGAGATCGGGAACTACGAGCAGTACTTC
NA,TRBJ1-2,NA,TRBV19,CASSPGVPNYGYTF,TGTGCCAGTAGTCCAGGGGTACCTAACTATGGCTACACCTTC
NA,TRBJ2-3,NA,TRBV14,CASSQDRQLPDTQYF,TGTGCCAGCAGCCAAGATCGGCAGCTACCAGATACGCAGTATTTT
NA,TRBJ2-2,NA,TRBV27,CASSRTGRAGELFF,TGTGCCAGCAGTCGAACGGGACGGGCCGGGGAGCTGTTTTTT